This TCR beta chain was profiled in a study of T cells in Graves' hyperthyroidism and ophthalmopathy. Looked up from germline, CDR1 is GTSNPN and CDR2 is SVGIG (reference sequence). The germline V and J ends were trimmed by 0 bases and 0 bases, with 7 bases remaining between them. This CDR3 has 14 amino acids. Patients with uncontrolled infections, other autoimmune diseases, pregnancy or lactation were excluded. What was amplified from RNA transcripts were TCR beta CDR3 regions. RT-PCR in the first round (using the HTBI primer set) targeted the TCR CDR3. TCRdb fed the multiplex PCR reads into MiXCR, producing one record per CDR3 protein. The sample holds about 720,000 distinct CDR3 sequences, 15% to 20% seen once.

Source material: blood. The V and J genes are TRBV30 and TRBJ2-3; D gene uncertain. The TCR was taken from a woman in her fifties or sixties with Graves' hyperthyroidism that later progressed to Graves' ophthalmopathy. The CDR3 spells CAWSVQSSTDTQYF. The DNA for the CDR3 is TGTGCCTGGAGTGTACAGAGCAGCACAGATACGCAGTATTTT.